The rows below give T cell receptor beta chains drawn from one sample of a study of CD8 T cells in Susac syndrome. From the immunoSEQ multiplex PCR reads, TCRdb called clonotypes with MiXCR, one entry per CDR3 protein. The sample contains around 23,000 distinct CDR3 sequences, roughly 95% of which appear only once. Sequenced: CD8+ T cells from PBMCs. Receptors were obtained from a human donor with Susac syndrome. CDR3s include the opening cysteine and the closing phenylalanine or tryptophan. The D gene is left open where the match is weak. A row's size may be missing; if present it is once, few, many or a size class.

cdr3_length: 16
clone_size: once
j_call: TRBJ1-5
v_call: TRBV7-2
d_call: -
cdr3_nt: TGTGCCAGCAGCGGTTATGACAAGAATAGCAATCAGCCCCAGCATTTT
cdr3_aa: CASSGYDKNSNQPQHF

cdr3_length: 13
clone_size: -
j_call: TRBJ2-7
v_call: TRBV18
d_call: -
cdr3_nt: TGTGCCAGCTCAGGTGACAGTTCCTACGAGCAGTACTTC
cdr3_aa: CASSGDSSYEQYF

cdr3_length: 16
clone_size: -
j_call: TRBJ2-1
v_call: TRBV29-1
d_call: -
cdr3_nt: TGCAGCGTTGAAGATAAGCGGACAGTCTCCTACAATGAGCAGTTCTTC
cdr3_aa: CSVEDKRTVSYNEQFF

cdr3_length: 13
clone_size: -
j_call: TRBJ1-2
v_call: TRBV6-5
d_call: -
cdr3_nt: TGTGCCAGCAGTCTACAGGGCCACTATGGCTACACCTTC
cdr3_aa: CASSLQGHYGYTF

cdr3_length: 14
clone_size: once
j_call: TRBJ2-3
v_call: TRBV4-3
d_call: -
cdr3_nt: TGCGCCAGCAGCCAGAGACTAAGCACAGATACGCAGTATTTT
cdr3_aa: CASSQRLSTDTQYF

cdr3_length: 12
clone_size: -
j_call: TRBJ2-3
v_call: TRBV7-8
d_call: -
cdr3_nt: TGTGCCAGCAGTGACAGCACAGATACGCAGTATTTT
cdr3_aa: CASSDSTDTQYF

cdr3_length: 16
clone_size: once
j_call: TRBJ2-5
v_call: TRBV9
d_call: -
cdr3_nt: TGTGCCAGCAGCGTAGTGGCAGCTAATCACCAAGAGACCCAGTACTTC
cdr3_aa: CASSVVAANHQETQYF

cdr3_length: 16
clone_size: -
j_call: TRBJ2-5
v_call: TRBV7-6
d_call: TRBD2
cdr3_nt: TGTGCCAGCAGACTCCTTGGGACTAGCGATAGAGAGACCCAGTACTTC
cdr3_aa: CASRLLGTSDRETQYF

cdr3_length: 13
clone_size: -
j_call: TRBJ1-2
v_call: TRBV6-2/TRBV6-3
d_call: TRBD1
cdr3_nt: TGTGCCAGCAGTTACCTGACAGGGAATGGCTACACCTTC
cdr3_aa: CASSYLTGNGYTF

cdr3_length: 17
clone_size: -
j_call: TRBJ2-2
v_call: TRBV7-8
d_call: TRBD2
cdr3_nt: TGTGCCAGCAGCGACGATGTTCCTAGCGGGGGTATCGGGGAGCTGTTTTTT
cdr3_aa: CASSDDVPSGGIGELFF

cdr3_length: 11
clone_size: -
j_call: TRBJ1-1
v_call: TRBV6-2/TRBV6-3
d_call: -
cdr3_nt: TGTGCCATCCTGACACCCTCAGAAGCTTTCTTT
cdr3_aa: CAILTPSEAFF

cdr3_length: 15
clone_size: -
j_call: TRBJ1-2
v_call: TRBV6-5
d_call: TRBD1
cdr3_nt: TGTGCCAGCAGCGAGGGACAGGGGATGGACTATGGCTACACCTTC
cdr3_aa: CASSEGQGMDYGYTF

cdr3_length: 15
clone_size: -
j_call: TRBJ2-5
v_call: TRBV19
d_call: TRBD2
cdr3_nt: TGTGCCAGTAGTGGTTATGGGGCTAGCGGCGAGACCCAGTACTTC
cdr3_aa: CASSGYGASGETQYF